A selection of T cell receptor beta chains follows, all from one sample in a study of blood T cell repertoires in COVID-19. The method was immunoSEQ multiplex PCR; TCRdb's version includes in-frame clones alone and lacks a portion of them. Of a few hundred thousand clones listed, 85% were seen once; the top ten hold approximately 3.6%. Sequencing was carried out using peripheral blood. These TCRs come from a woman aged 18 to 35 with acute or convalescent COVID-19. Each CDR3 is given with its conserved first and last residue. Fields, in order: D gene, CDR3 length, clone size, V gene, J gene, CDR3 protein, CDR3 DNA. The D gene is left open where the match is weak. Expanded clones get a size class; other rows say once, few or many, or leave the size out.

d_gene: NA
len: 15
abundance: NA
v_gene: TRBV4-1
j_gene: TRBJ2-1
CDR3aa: CASSQVGLSYNEQFF
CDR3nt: TGCGCCAGCAGCCAAGTGGGCCTTTCCTACAATGAGCAGTTCTTC

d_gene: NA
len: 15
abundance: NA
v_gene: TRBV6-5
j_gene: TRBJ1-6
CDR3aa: CASSLAESYNSPLHF
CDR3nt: TGTGCCAGCAGTTTAGCGGAATCCTATAATTCACCCCTCCACTTT

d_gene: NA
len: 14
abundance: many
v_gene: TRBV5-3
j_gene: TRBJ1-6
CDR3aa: CARSTVPYSSPLHF
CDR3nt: TGTGCCAGAAGCACCGTCCCTTATAGTTCACCCCTCCACTTT

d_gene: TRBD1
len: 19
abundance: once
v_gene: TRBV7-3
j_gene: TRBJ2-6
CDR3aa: CASSSTAGTGGTGANVLTF
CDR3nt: TGTGCCAGCAGCTCAACTGCCGGGACAGGGGGCACTGGGGCCAACGTCCTGACTTTC

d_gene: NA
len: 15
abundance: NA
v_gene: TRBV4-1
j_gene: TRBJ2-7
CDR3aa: CASSQDGSATYEQYF
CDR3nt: TGCGCCAGCAGCCAAGACGGTAGCGCTACCTACGAGCAGTACTTC

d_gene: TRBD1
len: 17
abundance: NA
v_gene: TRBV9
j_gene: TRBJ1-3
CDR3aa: CASSVAGTGSAGNTIYF
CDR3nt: TGTGCCAGCAGCGTAGCCGGGACAGGGTCGGCTGGAAACACCATATATTTT

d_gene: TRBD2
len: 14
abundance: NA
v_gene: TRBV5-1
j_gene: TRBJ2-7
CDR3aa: CASSLSGGAYEQYF
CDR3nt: TGCGCCAGCAGCCTTAGCGGGGGGGCCTACGAGCAGTACTTC

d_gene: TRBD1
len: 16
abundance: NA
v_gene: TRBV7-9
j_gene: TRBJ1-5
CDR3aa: CASSLGEGTANQPQHF
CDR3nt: TGTGCCAGCAGCTTAGGGGAAGGGACAGCGAATCAGCCCCAGCATTTT

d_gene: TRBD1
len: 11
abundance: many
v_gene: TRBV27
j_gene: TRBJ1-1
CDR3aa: CASILQGEAFF
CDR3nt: TGTGCCAGCATCCTACAGGGGGAAGCTTTCTTT

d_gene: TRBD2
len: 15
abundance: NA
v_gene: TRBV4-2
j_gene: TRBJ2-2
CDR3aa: CASSPGGRNTGELFF
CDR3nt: TGTGCCAGCAGCCCGGGGGGGCGGAACACCGGGGAGCTGTTTTTT

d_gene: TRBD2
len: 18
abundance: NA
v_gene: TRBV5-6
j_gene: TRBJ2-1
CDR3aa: CASSLPSSGRASGNEQFF
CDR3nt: TGTGCCAGCAGCTTGCCCTCTAGCGGGAGGGCCAGTGGGAATGAGCAGTTCTTC

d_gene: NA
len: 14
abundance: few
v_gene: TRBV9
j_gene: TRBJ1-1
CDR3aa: CASSVGPPITEAFF
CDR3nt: TGTGCCAGCAGCGTAGGTCCCCCCATCACTGAAGCTTTCTTT

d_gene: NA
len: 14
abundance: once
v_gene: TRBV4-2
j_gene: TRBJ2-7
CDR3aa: CASSQETGGYEQYF
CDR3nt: TGTGCCAGCAGCCAAGAGACTGGTGGCTACGAGCAGTACTTC

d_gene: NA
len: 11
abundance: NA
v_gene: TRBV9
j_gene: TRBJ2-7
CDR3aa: CASSAGYEQYF
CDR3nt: TGTGCCAGCAGCGCCGGTTACGAGCAGTACTTC

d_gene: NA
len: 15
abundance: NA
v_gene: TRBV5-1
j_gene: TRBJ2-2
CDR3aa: CASSLGWTETGELFF
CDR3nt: TGCGCCAGCAGCTTGGGTTGGACTGAAACCGGGGAGCTGTTTTTT

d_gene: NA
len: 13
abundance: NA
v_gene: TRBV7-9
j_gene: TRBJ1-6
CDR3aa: CASSFEGNSPLHF
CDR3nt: TGTGCCAGCAGCTTCGAGGGAAATTCACCCCTCCACTTT

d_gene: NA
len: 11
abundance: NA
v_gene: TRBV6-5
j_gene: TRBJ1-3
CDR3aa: CASGQGNTIYF
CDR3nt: TGTGCCAGCGGACAGGGAAACACCATATATTTT

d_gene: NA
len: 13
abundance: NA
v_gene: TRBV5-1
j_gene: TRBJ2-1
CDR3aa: CASSLDKGGEQFF
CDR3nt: TGCGCCAGCAGCTTGGACAAGGGAGGTGAGCAGTTCTTC

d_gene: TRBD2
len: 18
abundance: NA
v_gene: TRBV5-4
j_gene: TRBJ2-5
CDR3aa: CASSPGLAGGPRLETQYF
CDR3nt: TGTGCCAGCAGTCCAGGACTAGCGGGGGGGCCCCGTTTAGAGACCCAGTACTTC

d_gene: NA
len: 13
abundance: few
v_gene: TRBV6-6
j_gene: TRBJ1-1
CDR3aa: CASSAETVTEAFF
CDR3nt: TGTGCCAGCAGTGCGGAGACAGTGACTGAAGCTTTCTTT

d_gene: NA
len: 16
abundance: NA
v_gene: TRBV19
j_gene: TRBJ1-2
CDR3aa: CASSIVSSAGMEGYTF
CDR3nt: TGTGCCAGTAGTATAGTTTCTTCGGCAGGGATGGAGGGCTACACCTTC

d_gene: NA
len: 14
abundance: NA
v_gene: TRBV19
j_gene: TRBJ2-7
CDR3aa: CASSWDIFSYEQYF
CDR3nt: TGTGCCAGTAGTTGGGACATTTTCTCCTACGAGCAGTACTTC

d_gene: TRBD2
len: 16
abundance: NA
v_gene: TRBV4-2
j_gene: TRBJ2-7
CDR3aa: CASSLYSGTSVYEQYF
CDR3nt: TGTGCCAGCAGCCTTTACTCCGGGACTAGCGTCTACGAGCAGTACTTC